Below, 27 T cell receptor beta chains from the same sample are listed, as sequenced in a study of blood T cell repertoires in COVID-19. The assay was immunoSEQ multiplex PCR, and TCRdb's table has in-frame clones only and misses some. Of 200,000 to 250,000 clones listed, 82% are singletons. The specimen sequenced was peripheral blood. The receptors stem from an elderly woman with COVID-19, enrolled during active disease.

The CDR3 loop reads CASSLVRTGIKTEAFF. For the CDR3, the DNA is TGCGCCAGCAGCTTGGTACGGACAGGGATCAAGACTGAAGCTTTCTTT. The chain recombines TRBV5-1 with TRBJ1-1, with TRBD1 identical over 8 bases. The J segment lost 5 bases and the V segment lost 0 bases, leaving 9 bases of the junction unmatched. The CDR3 covers 16 residues. Germline V gene data show CDR1 as SGHRS and CDR2 as YFSETQ.

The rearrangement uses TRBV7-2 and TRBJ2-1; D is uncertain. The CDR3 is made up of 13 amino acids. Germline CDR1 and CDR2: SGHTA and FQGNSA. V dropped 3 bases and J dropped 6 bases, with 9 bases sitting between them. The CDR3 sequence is CASSFGSSNEQFF. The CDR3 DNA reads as TGTGCCAGCAGCTTCGGTAGTAGCAATGAGCAGTTCTTC. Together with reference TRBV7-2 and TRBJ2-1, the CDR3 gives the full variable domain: GAGVSQSPSNKVTEKGKDVELRCDPISGHTALYWYRQSLGQGLEFLIYFQGNSAPDKSGLPSDRFSAERTGGSVSTLTIQRTQQEDSAVYLCASSFGSSNEQFFGPGTRLTVL.

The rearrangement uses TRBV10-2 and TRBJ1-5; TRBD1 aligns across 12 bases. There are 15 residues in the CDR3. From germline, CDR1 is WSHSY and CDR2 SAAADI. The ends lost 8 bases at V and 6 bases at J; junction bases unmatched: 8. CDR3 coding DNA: TGCGCCAGCGTCCGGGACAGGGGGCTCGGTCAGCCCCAGCATTTT. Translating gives CASVRDRGLGQPQHF.

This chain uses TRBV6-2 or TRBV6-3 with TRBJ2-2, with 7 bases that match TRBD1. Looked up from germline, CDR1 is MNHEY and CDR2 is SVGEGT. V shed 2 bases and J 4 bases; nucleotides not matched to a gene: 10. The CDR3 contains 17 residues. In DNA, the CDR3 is TGTGCCAGCAGTTACATTCGGCAGAAGGGGGCCACCGGGGAGCTGTTTTTT. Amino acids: CASSYIRQKGATGELFF.

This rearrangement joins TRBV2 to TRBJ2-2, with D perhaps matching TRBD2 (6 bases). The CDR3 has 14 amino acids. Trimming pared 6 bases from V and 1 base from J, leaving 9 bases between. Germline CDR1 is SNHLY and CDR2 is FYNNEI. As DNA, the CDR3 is TGTGCCAGCAGAGGTAGCGGGAACACCGGGGAGCTGTTTTTT. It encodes CASRGSGNTGELFF.

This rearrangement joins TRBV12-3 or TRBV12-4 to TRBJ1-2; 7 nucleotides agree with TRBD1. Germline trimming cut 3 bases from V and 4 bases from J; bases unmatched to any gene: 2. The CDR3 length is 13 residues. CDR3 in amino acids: CASSLGQLYGYTF. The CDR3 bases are TGTGCCAGCAGTTTGGGACAGCTCTATGGCTACACCTTC.

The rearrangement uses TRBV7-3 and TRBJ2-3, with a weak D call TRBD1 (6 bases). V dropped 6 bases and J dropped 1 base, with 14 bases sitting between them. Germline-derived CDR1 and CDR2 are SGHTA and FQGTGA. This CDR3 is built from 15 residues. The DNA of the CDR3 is TGTGCCAGCAGGGAACGACAGGATGGCACAGATACGCAGTATTTT. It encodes CASRERQDGTDTQYF.

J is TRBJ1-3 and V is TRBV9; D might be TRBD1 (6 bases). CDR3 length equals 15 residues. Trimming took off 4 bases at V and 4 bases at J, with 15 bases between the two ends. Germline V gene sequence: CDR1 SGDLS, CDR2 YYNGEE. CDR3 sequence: CASSSQGGAGNTIYF. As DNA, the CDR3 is TGTGCCAGCAGCTCTCAAGGGGGTGCAGGAAACACCATATATTTT.

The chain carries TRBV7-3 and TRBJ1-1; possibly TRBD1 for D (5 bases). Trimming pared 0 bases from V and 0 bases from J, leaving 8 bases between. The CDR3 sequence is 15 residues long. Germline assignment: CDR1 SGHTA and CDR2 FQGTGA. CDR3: CASSLTRVLNTEAFF. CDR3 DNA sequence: TGTGCCAGCAGCTTAACCAGGGTCCTGAACACTGAAGCTTTCTTT.

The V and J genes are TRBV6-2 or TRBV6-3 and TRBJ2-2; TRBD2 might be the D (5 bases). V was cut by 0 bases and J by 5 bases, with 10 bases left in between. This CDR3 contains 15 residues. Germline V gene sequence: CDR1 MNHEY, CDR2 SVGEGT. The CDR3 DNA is TGTGCCAGCAGTTACTCGATAACGGGGACCGGGGAGCTGTTTTTT. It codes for CASSYSITGTGELFF.

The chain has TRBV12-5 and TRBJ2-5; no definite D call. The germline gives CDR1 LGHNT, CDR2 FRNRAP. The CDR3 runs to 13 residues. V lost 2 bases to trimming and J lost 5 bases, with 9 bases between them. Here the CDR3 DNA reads TGTGCTAGTGGTTTGACTGGTTCGGAGACCCAGTACTTC. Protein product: CASGLTGSETQYF.

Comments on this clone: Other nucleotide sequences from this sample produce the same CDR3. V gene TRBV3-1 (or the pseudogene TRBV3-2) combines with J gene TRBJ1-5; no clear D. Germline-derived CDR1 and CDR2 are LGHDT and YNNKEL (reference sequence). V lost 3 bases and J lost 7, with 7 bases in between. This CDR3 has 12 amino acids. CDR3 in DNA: TGTGCCAGCAGCCAGGCGGGACAGCCCCAGCATTTT. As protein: CASSQAGQPQHF.

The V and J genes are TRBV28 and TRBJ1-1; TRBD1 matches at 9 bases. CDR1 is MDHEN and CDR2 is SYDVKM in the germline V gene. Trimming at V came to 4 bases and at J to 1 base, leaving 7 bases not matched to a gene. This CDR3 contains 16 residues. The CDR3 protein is CASSYWDRVGNTEAFF. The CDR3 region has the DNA TGTGCCAGCAGTTATTGGGACAGGGTCGGGAACACTGAAGCTTTCTTT.

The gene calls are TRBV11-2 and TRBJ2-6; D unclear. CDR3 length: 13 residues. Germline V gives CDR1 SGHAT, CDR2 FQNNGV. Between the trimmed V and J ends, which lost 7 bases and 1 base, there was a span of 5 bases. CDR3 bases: TGTGCCAGCATCGTATCTGGGGCCAACGTCCTGACTTTC. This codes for CASIVSGANVLTF.

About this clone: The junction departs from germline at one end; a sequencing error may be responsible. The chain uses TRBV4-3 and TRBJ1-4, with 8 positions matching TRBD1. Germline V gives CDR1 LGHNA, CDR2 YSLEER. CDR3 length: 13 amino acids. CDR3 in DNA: TGCGCCAGCAGCCCCCCGCCGACAGGGGATCTCTCTTTT. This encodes CASSPPPTGDLSF.

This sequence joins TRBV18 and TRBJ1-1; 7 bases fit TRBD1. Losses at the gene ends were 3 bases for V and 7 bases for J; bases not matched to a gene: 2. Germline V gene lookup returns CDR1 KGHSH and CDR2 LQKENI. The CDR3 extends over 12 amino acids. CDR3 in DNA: TGTGCCAGCTCACCGGGACAGAATGAAGCTTTCTTT. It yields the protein CASSPGQNEAFF.

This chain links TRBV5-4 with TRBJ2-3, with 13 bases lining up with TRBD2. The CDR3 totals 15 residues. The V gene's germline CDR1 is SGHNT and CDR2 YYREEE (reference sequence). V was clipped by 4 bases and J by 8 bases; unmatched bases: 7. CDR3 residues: CASSGGLAGSGTQYF. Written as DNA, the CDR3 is TGTGCCAGCAGCGGGGGACTAGCGGGAAGTGGTACGCAGTATTTT.

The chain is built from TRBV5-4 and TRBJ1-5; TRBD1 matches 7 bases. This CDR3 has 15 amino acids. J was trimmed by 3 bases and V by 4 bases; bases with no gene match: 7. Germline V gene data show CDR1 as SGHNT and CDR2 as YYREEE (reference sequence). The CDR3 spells CASSRGGLPNQPQHF. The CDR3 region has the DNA TGTGCCAGCAGCCGAGGGGGCTTACCCAATCAGCCCCAGCATTTT.

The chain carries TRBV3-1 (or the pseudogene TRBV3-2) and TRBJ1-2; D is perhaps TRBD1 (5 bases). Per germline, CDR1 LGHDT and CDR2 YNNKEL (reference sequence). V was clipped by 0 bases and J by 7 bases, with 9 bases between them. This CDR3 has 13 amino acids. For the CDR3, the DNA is TGTGCCAGCAGCCAAGATGGAAGGGGTGGCTACACCTTC. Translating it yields CASSQDGRGGYTF.

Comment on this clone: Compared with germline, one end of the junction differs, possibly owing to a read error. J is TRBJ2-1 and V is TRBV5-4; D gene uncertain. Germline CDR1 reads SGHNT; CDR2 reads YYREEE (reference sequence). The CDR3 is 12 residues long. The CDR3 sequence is CASSQYYDEQFF. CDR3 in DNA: TGTGCCAGCAGCCAGTACTACGATGAGCAGTTCTTC.

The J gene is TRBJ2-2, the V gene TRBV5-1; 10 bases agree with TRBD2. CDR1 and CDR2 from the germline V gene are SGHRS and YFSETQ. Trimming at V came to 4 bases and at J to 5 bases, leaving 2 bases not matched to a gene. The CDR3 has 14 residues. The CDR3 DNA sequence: TGCGCCAGCAGCGTGACTAGCGGGACCGGGGAGCTGTTTTTT. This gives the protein CASSVTSGTGELFF.

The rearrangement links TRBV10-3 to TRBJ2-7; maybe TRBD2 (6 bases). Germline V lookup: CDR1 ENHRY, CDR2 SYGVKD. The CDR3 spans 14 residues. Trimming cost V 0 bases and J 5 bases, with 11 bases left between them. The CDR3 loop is CAISESSGVNEQYF. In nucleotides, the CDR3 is TGTGCCATCAGTGAGTCGTCGGGGGTAAACGAGCAGTACTTC.

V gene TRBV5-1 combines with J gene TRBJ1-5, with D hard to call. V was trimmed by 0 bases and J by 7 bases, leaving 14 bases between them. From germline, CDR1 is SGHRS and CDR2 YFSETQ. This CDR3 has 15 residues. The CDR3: CASSLEGAREQPQHF. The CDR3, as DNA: TGCGCCAGCAGCTTGGAGGGCGCGAGGGAGCAGCCCCAGCATTTT.

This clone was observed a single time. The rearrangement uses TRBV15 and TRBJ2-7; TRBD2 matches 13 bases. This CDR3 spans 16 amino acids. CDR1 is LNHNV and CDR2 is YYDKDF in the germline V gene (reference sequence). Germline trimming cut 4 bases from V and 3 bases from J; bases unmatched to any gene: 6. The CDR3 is CATSKGGLAGIYEQYF. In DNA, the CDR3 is TGTGCCACCAGCAAGGGGGGACTAGCGGGAATCTACGAGCAGTACTTC.

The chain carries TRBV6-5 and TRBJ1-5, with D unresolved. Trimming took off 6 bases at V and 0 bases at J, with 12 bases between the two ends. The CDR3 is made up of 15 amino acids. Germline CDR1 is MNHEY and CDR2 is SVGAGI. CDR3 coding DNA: TGTGCCAGCAGCCCCGCGCTCAATAGCAATCAGCCCCAGCATTTT. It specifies CASSPALNSNQPQHF.

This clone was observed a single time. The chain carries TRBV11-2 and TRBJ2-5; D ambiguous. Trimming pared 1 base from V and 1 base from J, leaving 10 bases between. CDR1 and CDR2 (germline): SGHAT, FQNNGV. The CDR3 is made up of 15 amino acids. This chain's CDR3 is CASSLVRSGQETQYF. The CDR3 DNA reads TGTGCCAGCAGCTTAGTGAGGTCCGGCCAAGAGACCCAGTACTTC.

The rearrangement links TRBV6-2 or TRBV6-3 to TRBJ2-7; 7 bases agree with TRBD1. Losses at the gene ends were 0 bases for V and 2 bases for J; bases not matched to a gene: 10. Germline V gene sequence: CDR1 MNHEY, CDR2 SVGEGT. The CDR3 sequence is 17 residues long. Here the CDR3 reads CASSYSPRTGATYEQYF. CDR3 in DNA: TGTGCCAGCAGTTACTCTCCTCGGACAGGCGCGACCTACGAGCAGTACTTC.